This T cell receptor beta chain was identified during a study of OX40 agonist ivuxolimab in advanced cancers. The assay was immunoSEQ multiplex PCR, and TCRdb's table has in-frame clones only and misses some. This table has roughly 80,000 clones, 80% to 90% appearing once. This clone was seen ten or more times. The antigen is undetermined. Overall study findings and caveats: More expanded clones were found, on average, in CD8+ than in CD4+ T cells. Antigen specificity remained undetermined for the expanded peripheral T cells.

The CDR3 runs to 14 residues. Germline lookup yields CDR1 MDHEN and CDR2 SYDVKM. V shed 2 bases and J shed 5 bases, with 9 bases lying between them. This material consisted of CD4+ or CD8+ T cells sorted from blood, taken in a trial of the OX40 agonist ivuxolimab. The chain recombines TRBV28 with TRBJ1-4; the D gene is possibly TRBD1 (6 bases). The origin of this receptor is an adult with an advanced solid tumor such as melanoma, head and neck, liver or kidney cancer. CDR3 region: CASSLVRGNEKLFF. The DNA of the CDR3 is TGTGCCAGCAGTTTAGTAAGGGGGAATGAAAAACTGTTTTTT.